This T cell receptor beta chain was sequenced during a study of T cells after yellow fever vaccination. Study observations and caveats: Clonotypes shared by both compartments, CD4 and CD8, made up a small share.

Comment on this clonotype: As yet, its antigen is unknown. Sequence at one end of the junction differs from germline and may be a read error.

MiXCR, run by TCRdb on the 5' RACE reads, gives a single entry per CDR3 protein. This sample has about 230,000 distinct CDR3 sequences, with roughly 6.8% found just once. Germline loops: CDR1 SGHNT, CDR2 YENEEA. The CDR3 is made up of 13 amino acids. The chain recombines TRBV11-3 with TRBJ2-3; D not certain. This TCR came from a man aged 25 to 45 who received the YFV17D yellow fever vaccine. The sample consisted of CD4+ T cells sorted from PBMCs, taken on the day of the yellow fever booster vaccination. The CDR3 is CASSLAFTDKQYF. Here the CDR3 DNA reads TGTGCCAGCAGCTTAGCCTTCACAGATAAGCAGTATTTT.